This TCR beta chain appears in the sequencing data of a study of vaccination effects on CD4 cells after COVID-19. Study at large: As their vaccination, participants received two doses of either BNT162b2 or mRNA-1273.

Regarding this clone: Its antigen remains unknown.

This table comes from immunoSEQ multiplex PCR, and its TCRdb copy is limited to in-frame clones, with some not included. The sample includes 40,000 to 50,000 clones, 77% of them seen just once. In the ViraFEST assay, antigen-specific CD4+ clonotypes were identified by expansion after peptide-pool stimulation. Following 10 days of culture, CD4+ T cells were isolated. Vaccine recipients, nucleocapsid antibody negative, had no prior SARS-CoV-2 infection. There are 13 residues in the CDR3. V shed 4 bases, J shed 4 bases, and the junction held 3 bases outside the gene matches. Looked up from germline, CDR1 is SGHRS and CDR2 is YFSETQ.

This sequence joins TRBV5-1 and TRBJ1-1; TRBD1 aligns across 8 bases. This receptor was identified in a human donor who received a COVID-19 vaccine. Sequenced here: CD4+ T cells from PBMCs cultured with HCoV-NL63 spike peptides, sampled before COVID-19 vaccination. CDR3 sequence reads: CASSLGTGTEAFF. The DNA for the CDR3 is TGCGCCAGCAGCCTCGGGACAGGCACTGAAGCTTTCTTT.